This T cell receptor beta chain was retrieved from a study of T-cell reconstitution after alpha-beta-depleted transplantation in children. Unique molecular identifiers featured in how the TCRbeta library was prepared. In TCRdb, the PCR reads were re-called with MiXCR into one record per CDR3 protein. The sample has about 460,000 distinct CDR3 sequences, more than 9.5% seen once. The germline CDR1 and CDR2 sequences are DFQATT and SNEGSKA (reference sequence). The CDR3 runs to 13 residues. V shed 1 base and J shed 0 bases, with 6 bases lying between them. The sample holds a few counts of this clonotype. Its antigen remains unidentified. General observations from the study: Several hundred expanded graft clones reportedly gave rise to the alpha-beta T cells present about two months after transplant. Diversity and T-cell counts at one year after transplant derived mostly from new T cells. Where some patients showed high TCRbeta diversity at day 60, it came from recipient T cells and thymic progenitors that had survived.

This sample comprised PBMCs, mostly from graft donor cells, obtained 180 days after TCRalphabeta/CD19-depleted stem cell transplant. This TCR was recovered from a female patient aged 2-9 years who had a stem cell transplant for aplastic anemia, so the T cells may come from the graft donor. The chain employs TRBV20-1 and TRBJ1-1; no clear D. DNA for the CDR3: TGCAGTGCTAGAGCAACCATGAACACTGAAGCTTTCTTT. It codes for CSARATMNTEAFF.